The sequence of this T cell receptor beta chain was determined in a study of identical twins. TCRdb itself ran the 5' RACE reads through MiXCR, one entry per CDR3 protein. The data contain about 520,000 distinct CDR3 sequences, approximately 22% of them seen just once; the ten biggest clones take up around 1%. V was clipped by 1 base and J by 0 bases; unmatched bases: 8. The CDR3 consists of 18 residues. Looked up from germline, CDR1 is DFQATT and CDR2 is SNEGSKA (reference sequence). There are many counts of this clonotype. The sample was also linked to a second study, of T cells expressing NK-cell markers. That source reports: Seropositivity for HCMV was found in most of the eight sequenced donors, with one seronegative. Anti-gamma-delta TCR antibody use in several experiments restricted sorting to alpha-beta TCR T cells. Specificity for HCMV among expanded NKG2C+ T cell clones was not established.

V and J are TRBV20-1 and TRBJ2-6, with 8 bases identical to TRBD1. Sequenced input: CD4+ T cells sorted from blood. The sequence derives from a woman aged 18 to 35 in good health. Here the CDR3 DNA reads TGCAGTGCTAGAGGTACAGGGGGACCCATCTCTGGGGCCAACGTCCTGACTTTC. Amino acid sequence: CSARGTGGPISGANVLTF.